The 31 T cell receptor beta chains below come from one sample, sequenced in a study of tumor-infiltrating lymphocytes in primary liver carcinoma. Germline DNA was also extracted, with blood RNA taken from unsorted whole blood. TCR beta cDNA was made from around 520 ng total RNA with a constant-region primer. Three nested multiplex PCR rounds, a slightly modified ARM-PCR, produced the libraries for TCR beta. Forward primers for TRBV1-TRBV30 and a C-beta reverse primer served the first two PCR rounds, at about 10 cycles each. Via MiXCR, TCRdb re-called the multiplex PCR reads, giving one row per CDR3 protein. The table includes roughly 330,000 distinct CDR3 sequences, 65% detected once. Sequencing was performed on peripheral blood. The source is a man aged 40-49 years with primary liver carcinoma and hepatitis B virus infection.

The chain combines TRBV30 with TRBJ2-7; D is possibly TRBD1 (6 bases). V was pared by 4 bases and J by 13 bases, with 35 bases between. The CDR3 sequence is 17 residues long. The germline V gene encodes CDR1 GTSNPN and CDR2 SVGIG (reference sequence). CDR3 amino acids: CAWISPGIQGPLYDQYF. In nucleotides, the CDR3 is TGTGCCTGGATATCCCCGGGGATCCAGGGGCCCCTTTACGATCAATACTTC.

Of note for this clonotype: A much larger clone lies one base from this, so it may be a read error. The rearrangement links TRBV6-2 or TRBV6-3 to TRBJ2-1; a weak D match, TRBD1 (6 bases). CDR1 MNHEY and CDR2 SVGEGT come from the germline V gene. This CDR3 region has 13 residues. The CDR3 region has the DNA TGTGCCAGCAGTAGAAACACAGGGAATGAGCAGTTATTC. Its protein is CASSRNTGNEQLF.

This clonotype has more than one count but fewer than ten. The chain recombines TRBV28 with TRBJ1-4; D unclear. V was shortened by 6 bases and J by 4 bases, with 18 bases between the two germline ends. The CDR3 extends over 16 amino acids. Germline loops: CDR1 MDHEN, CDR2 SYDVKM. Here the CDR3 reads CASRSLRFLGNEKLFF. The CDR3 DNA is TGTGCCAGCAGGAGCTTGAGGTTCCTCGGTAATGAAAAACTGTTTTTT.

For this clonotype: It may be a read error: a sequence one base away is much more abundant. The V gene is TRBV7-8, the J gene TRBJ2-1; D is undetermined. The germline gives CDR1 SGHVS, CDR2 FQNEAQ. The CDR3 runs to 13 residues. Trimming took off 1 base at V and 12 bases at J, with 13 bases between the two ends. As DNA, the CDR3 is TGTGCCAGCAGCTTAGAATATGGATACGGGCAGTTCTTC. Encoded protein: CASSLEYGYGQFF.

About this clonotype: This CDR3 fails to terminate in the conserved phenylalanine or tryptophan, so it likely reflects a read error. This chain connects TRBV6-5 to TRBJ2-2, with a possible D match to TRBD1 (5 bases). Germline V gene sequence: CDR1 MNHEY, CDR2 SVGAGI. The CDR3 covers 14 residues. V dropped 4 bases and J dropped 4 bases, with 10 bases sitting between them. In nucleotides, the CDR3 is TGTGCCAGCAGTTTTCGGACACCCACCGGGGAGCTGTTTTCT. As protein: CASSFRTPTGELFS.

For this clonotype: The conserved closing phenylalanine or tryptophan is absent in this CDR3, likely reflecting a read error. The CDR3 loop is CASSPRGGGELFY. CDR3 DNA sequence: TGTGCCAGCAGTCCGCGGGGCGGCGGGGAGCTGTTTTAT. V is TRBV6-2 or TRBV6-3 and J is TRBJ2-2; D may be TRBD2 (6 bases). Germline-derived CDR1 and CDR2 are MNHEY and SVGEGT. This CDR3 is built from 13 residues. V shed 5 bases and J shed 7 bases, with 11 bases lying between them.

The V gene is TRBV11-2, the J gene TRBJ2-3, with a tentative D call TRBD2 (6 bases). Germline CDR1 reads SGHAT; CDR2 reads FQNNGV. This CDR3 comprises 16 residues. Trimming pared 7 bases from V and 0 bases from J, leaving 17 bases between. CDR3 coding DNA: TGTGCCAGCAACCCCAATAGCGGACTTAGCACAGATACGCAGTATTTT. Its translation is CASNPNSGLSTDTQYF.

Concerning this clonotype: This may arise from a read error, as a much more abundant clone is one base away. The J gene is TRBJ1-4, the V gene TRBV4-1; D is unresolved. Germline values: CDR1 MGHRA, CDR2 YSYEKL. This CDR3 is built from 15 residues. CDR3 in amino acids: CANSQDWQDNEKLFF. CDR3 in DNA: TGCGCCAACAGCCAAGATTGGCAGGATAATGAAAAACTGTTTTTT.

Comments on this clonotype: At one end, the junction sequence differs from germline, possibly due to a read error. The chain links TRBV6-2 or TRBV6-3 to TRBJ2-6, with D perhaps TRBD1 (6 bases). The CDR3 totals 15 residues. Germline-derived CDR1 and CDR2 are MNHEY and SVGEGT. The DNA for the CDR3 is TGTGTCAGCAGTTACTCGATATCAGGGGCCTACGTCCTGACTTTC. Protein product: CVSSYSISGAYVLTF.

A remark on this clonotype: Compared with germline, one end of the junction differs, possibly owing to a read error. This chain uses TRBV12-3 or TRBV12-4 with TRBJ2-5; D is undetermined. The CDR3 has 13 amino acids. In DNA form, the CDR3 reads TGTGCCTGCAGTTTAATGGGGTTGGAGACCCAGTACTTC. This codes for CACSLMGLETQYF.

Notes on this clonotype: Possible read error: a much larger clone is one base away. The chain has TRBV6-1 and TRBJ2-7, with 7 bases identical to TRBD1. The CDR3 has 14 residues. The V gene's germline CDR1 is MNHNS and CDR2 SASEGT. This CDR3 is CTSSLPGQLGEQYF. The CDR3 DNA reads TGTACCAGCAGTTTACCGGGACAGTTGGGCGAGCAGTACTTC.

Comment on this clonotype: Here the CDR3 omits its conserved ending phenylalanine or tryptophan, so a read error is the likely source. The DNA is left out, because the CDR3 cannot be placed on it with certainty; the CDR3 is given as TCRdb lists it. The genes are TRBV11-2 and TRBJ2-7; the DNA was not used to check the table's D call, TRBD1. The CDR3 contains 17 residues when both ends are counted. Germline CDR1 SGHAT, CDR2 FQNNGV. CDR3: CASSLDGVGTGSYEPYY.

Regarding this clonotype: A clone one base away is much larger, so this may be a read error. The rearrangement joins TRBV6-1 to TRBJ1-6; 8 bases are shared with TRBD1. V lost 1 base, J lost 7 bases, and 12 bases stayed unmatched. Germline CDR1 is MNHNS and CDR2 is SASEGT. The CDR3 has 18 residues. The CDR3 sequence is CASSEGEDRDRLNSPLHF. The CDR3 DNA reads TGTGCCAGCAGTGAAGGCGAGGACAGGGACCGCCTGAATTCACCCCTCCACTTT.

A note on this clonotype: Without the conserved terminal phenylalanine or tryptophan, this CDR3 likely stems from a read error. V and J are TRBV4-2 and TRBJ2-2, with D perhaps TRBD2 (6 bases). This CDR3 has 16 amino acids. From germline, CDR1 is LGHNA and CDR2 YNFKEQ. The CDR3 sequence is CTSSQDLGLNTGELFL. Written as DNA, the CDR3 is TGTACCAGCAGCCAAGACCTGGGACTTAACACCGGGGAGCTGTTTTTA.

The rearrangement joins TRBV30 to TRBJ2-7; TRBD2 aligns across 9 bases. The J call may be incorrect, as the DNA end agrees better with TRBJ2-5. From germline, CDR1 is GTSNPN and CDR2 SVGIG (reference sequence). The length of the CDR3 is 16 residues. The DNA of the CDR3 is TGTGCCTGGAGTGACGGGGTTAGCGGGAGTAGGGGGACCCAGTACTTC. The encoded protein is CAWSDGVSGSRGTQYF.

Concerning this clonotype: This is likely a read error, given that the CDR3 carries no conserved phenylalanine or tryptophan at its end. J is TRBJ2-5 and V is TRBV29-1; D could derive from TRBD1 or TRBD2 (6 bases each). This CDR3 contains 14 residues. Germline V CDR1 and CDR2: SQVTM, ANQGSEA. Deletions cut 6 bases from V and 2 bases from J, with 16 bases between. The CDR3 region has the DNA TGCAGCGTGGGGCGACTAGGGGGGCAAGAGACCCAGTACCTC. This encodes CSVGRLGGQETQYL.

This clonotype occurred many times. The chain is built from TRBV6-5 and TRBJ2-7; D is perhaps TRBD1 or TRBD2 (5 bases each). Germline V gene lookup returns CDR1 MNHEY and CDR2 SVGAGI. The germline V and J ends were trimmed by 0 bases and 5 bases, with 8 bases remaining between them. The CDR3 runs 13 residues. CDR3 nucleotides: TGTGCCAGCAGTTACTCGAGGGGCCACGAGCAGTACTTC. This translates into CASSYSRGHEQYF.

As regards this clonotype: Being one base from a much bigger clone, this may be a read error. Here the CDR3 omits its conserved ending phenylalanine or tryptophan, so a read error is the likely source. This rearrangement joins TRBV6-5 to TRBJ2-7; TRBD1 aligns across 7 bases. Per the germline V gene, CDR1 is MNHEY and CDR2 is SVGAGI. The CDR3 loop spans 12 amino acids. V shed 6 bases and J 1 base; nucleotides not matched to a gene: 0. CDR3: CASRTGSYEQYI. DNA for the CDR3: TGTGCCAGCAGGACAGGGTCCTACGAGCAGTACATC.

This chain uses TRBV11-3 with TRBJ2-1; 9 bases are shared with TRBD2. Per germline, CDR1 SGHNT and CDR2 YENEEA. CDR3 size: 17 residues. CDR3 sequence reads: CGISLDVSGSGYNEQFF. The CDR3 coding sequence is TGTGGCATCAGCTTAGATGTTAGCGGGAGCGGTTACAATGAGCAGTTCTTC.

For this clonotype: It may be a read error: a sequence one base away is much more abundant. The CDR3 bases are TGTGCCAGCAGGACAGGGGCCAGCGGGAACTACGAGAAGTACTTC. Its translation: CASRTGASGNYEKYF. The rearrangement links TRBV6-5 to TRBJ2-7; D may be TRBD1 (8 bases). Germline V gene lookup returns CDR1 MNHEY and CDR2 SVGAGI. The CDR3 covers 15 residues.

This clonotype appeared many times. The rearrangement uses TRBV7-9 and TRBJ2-7, with 9 bases lining up with TRBD2. Germline values: CDR1 SEHNR, CDR2 FQNEAQ (reference sequence). The CDR3 has 15 amino acids. V trimming: 0 bases; J trimming: 5 bases; junction bases outside the gene matches: 5. CDR3 amino acids: CASSLALAGSNEQYF. CDR3 coding DNA: TGTGCCAGCAGCTTAGCGCTAGCGGGAAGTAACGAGCAGTACTTC.

As regards this clonotype: This clone may be a read error of a much larger clone one base away. The chain couples TRBV13 to TRBJ2-5, with TRBD2 as a possible D gene (6 bases). The CDR3 sequence is 13 residues long. The V gene's germline CDR1 is PRHDT and CDR2 FYEKMQ (reference sequence). The CDR3 loop is CAISLGGTETQYF. CDR3 in DNA: TGTGCCATCAGCTTAGGAGGGACGGAGACCCAGTACTTC.

As regards this clonotype: A junction boundary mismatches the germline segment, possibly from a read error. The chain uses TRBV4-1 and TRBJ2-1; the match to TRBD1 covers 10 bases. Germline V lookup: CDR1 MGHRA, CDR2 YSYEKL. The CDR3 has 17 amino acids. The CDR3 DNA reads TGCGCCAGCAGTCAAGCCACTTGGGACAGGGGAAGCGATGAGCAGTTCTTC. Its translation: CASSQATWDRGSDEQFF.

Only a few counts were recorded for this clonotype. The chain is built from TRBV25-1 and TRBJ1-4; 7 nucleotides agree with TRBD1. After removal of 4 bases from V and 6 bases from J, the junction contained 5 bases not matched to a gene. This CDR3 has 14 amino acids. The germline V gene has CDR1 MGHDK and CDR2 SYGVNS. DNA for the CDR3: TGTGCCAGCAGTGGCGACAGGGTGGATGAAAAACTGTTTTTT. This translates into CASSGDRVDEKLFF.

Comments on this clonotype: Its ends do not fully match the called genes, so a read error is possible. The chain couples TRBV6-2 or TRBV6-3 to TRBJ2-3; maybe TRBD2 (6 bases). Germline-derived CDR1 and CDR2 are MNHEY and SVGEGT. CDR3 length: 13 amino acids. The CDR3 here is CASALAITDMQYF. The CDR3 DNA reads TGTGCCAGCGCGCTAGCGATCACAGATATGCAGTATTTT.

About this clonotype itself: A much bigger clone sits one base away, suggesting this may be a read error. V usage is TRBV5-6 and J usage is TRBJ2-5, with 7 bases identical to TRBD2. The germline V gene has CDR1 SGHDT and CDR2 YYEEEE. There are 15 residues in the CDR3. V lost 4 bases to trimming and J lost 5 bases; unmatched junction nucleotides: 11. CDR3 loop: CASSHGAGVMETQYF. In nucleotides, the CDR3 is TGTGCCAGCAGCCACGGCGCGGGGGTGATGGAGACCCAGTACTTC.

This clonotype was counted a few times. The chain combines TRBV5-6 with TRBJ1-3; D not resolved. The length of the CDR3 is 12 residues. The ends were cut back, 0 bases at V and 3 bases at J, with 1 base in the middle. Germline assignment: CDR1 SGHDT and CDR2 YYEEEE. The CDR3 loop is CASSLVGNTIYF. CDR3 DNA sequence: TGTGCCAGCAGCTTGGTTGGAAACACCATATATTTT.

The CDR3 sequence: CASSLGACSYEQYF. CDR3 nucleotides: TGTGCCAGCAGCTTGGGAGCATGTTCCTACGAGCAGTACTTC. V usage is TRBV5-6 and J usage is TRBJ2-7, with no clear D. The germline gives CDR1 SGHDT, CDR2 YYEEEE. This CDR3 comprises 14 residues. V gave up 0 bases and J gave up 1 base, with 8 bases separating them.

This clonotype came up many times. This chain joins TRBV6-1 and TRBJ2-5; 7 nucleotides line up with TRBD1. With 0 bases clipped from V and 5 bases from J, the junction kept 9 bases outside the gene matches. The CDR3 runs 16 residues. Germline CDR1 reads MNHNS; CDR2 reads SASEGT. DNA for the CDR3: TGTGCCAGCAGTGAAGCACTAACAGGGGTGGGGGAGACCCAGTACTTC. It specifies CASSEALTGVGETQYF.

As to this clonotype: One end of the junction varies from germline; a read error may be responsible. This rearrangement joins TRBV6-6 to TRBJ2-7; 13 positions match TRBD2. The CDR3 consists of 19 residues. From germline, CDR1 is MNHNY and CDR2 SVGAGI (reference sequence). The CDR3 nucleotides are TGTGCCAGCAGTTACTCGATCGGGACTAGCGGGACTAGCTCCTACGAGCAGCACTTC. Its protein is CASSYSIGTSGTSSYEQHF.

The V gene is TRBV10-3, the J gene TRBJ1-1; 7 bases agree with TRBD1. V shed 10 bases, J shed 2 bases, and the junction held 7 bases outside the gene matches. The CDR3 is 13 amino acids. Germline V CDR1 and CDR2: ENHRY, SYGVKD. The CDR3 bases are TGTGCCACCAGCGACAGGGTTAACACTGAAGCTTTCTTT. Its protein product is CATSDRVNTEAFF.